The T cell receptor beta chain under discussion was sequenced for a study of glioma-infiltrating T cells after dendritic cell vaccination. V was clipped by 5 bases and J by 0 bases; unmatched bases: 8. The CDR3 covers 16 residues. Germline assignment: CDR1 SGHTA and CDR2 FQGTGA. Study outcomes and limitations: Few patients contributed both blood and tumor specimens. Patients with more pretreatment TILs had longer time to progression and survival.

This clone was seen only a few times. Its antigen remains unknown. Data came from immunoSEQ multiplex PCR; TCRdb stores just in-frame clones and leaves some out. Of around 100,000 clones listed, roughly 81% were seen once; the top ten hold approximately 12%. The source is a human donor with glioblastoma. The chain is built from TRBV7-3 and TRBJ2-3, with 7 bases lining up with TRBD1. Sequencing was performed on blood, taken before dendritic cell vaccination. CDR3 DNA sequence: TGTGCCAGCAGCGATGGTAGACAGGGTAGCACAGATACGCAGTATTTT. Its protein is CASSDGRQGSTDTQYF.